The 24 T cell receptor beta chains given below trace back to one sample, sequenced in a study of blood T cell repertoires in COVID-19. TCRdb keeps only in-frame clones here, not all; method: immunoSEQ multiplex PCR. The sample includes 50,000 to 70,000 clones, 84% of them seen just once. The sample taken for sequencing was peripheral blood. All receptors come from a woman aged 60-75 years with acute or convalescent COVID-19.

The rearrangement uses TRBV5-1 and TRBJ1-1; D is ambiguous. The germline V and J ends were trimmed by 4 bases and 0 bases, with 16 bases remaining between them. The CDR3 loop spans 16 amino acids. Germline CDR1 SGHRS, CDR2 YFSETQ. The DNA of the CDR3 is TGCGCCAGCAGCCCCGGGAGTGGGATGATGAACACTGAAGCTTTCTTT. This gives the protein CASSPGSGMMNTEAFF.

This chain uses TRBV4-1 with TRBJ1-6; 7 bases match TRBD1. The CDR3 has 17 amino acids. J was trimmed by 7 bases and V by 0 bases; bases with no gene match: 9. The germline V gene encodes CDR1 MGHRA and CDR2 YSYEKL. CDR3 protein: CASSQDRERGRNSPLHF. The DNA of the CDR3 is TGCGCCAGCAGCCAAGATCGGGAAAGGGGGCGAAATTCACCCCTCCACTTT.

Here the CDR3 DNA reads TGTGCCAGCTCACGGGCAGGGTCCGATCAGCCCCAGCATTTT. The encoded protein is CASSRAGSDQPQHF. This chain connects TRBV18 to TRBJ1-5, with D possibly being TRBD1 (5 bases). Germline V gene data show CDR1 as KGHSH and CDR2 as LQKENI. This CDR3 has 14 amino acids. V shed 4 bases and J shed 5 bases, with 12 bases lying between them.

This chain uses TRBV15 with TRBJ1-2, with D possibly matching TRBD1 (6 bases). Germline V lookup: CDR1 LNHNV, CDR2 YYDKDF (reference sequence). The CDR3 loop spans 14 amino acids. V lost 7 bases to trimming and J lost 2 bases, with 14 bases between them. The CDR3 protein is CATKTGRGNYGYTF. The CDR3 coding sequence is TGTGCCACCAAGACAGGAAGAGGGAACTATGGCTACACCTTC.

V and J are TRBV4-2 and TRBJ2-6; 9 bases align to TRBD2. V trimming: 0 bases; J trimming: 0 bases; junction bases outside the gene matches: 6. CDR3 length: 19 residues. CDR1 is LGHNA, CDR2 YNFKEQ, per germline. DNA for the CDR3: TGTGCCAGCAGCCAAGATCAGCGGGGGGCCAGCTCTGGGGCCAACGTCCTGACTTTC. Translated: CASSQDQRGASSGANVLTF.

The chain employs TRBV5-1 and TRBJ2-1, with 7 bases that match TRBD1. The trim removed 4 bases at V and 0 bases at J, leaving 1 base unmatched. The germline gives CDR1 SGHRS, CDR2 YFSETQ. CDR3 length: 14 residues. The CDR3 here is CASSGTVSYNEQFF. CDR3 sequence (DNA): TGCGCCAGCAGCGGGACAGTCTCCTACAATGAGCAGTTCTTC.

V is TRBV6-5 and J is TRBJ2-2, with a weak D call TRBD1 (5 bases). Trimming shortened V by 8 bases and J by 2 bases, and 12 bases separated the two germline ends. Looked up from germline, CDR1 is MNHEY and CDR2 is SVGAGI. CDR3 size: 14 residues. The CDR3 here is CASREQVNTGELFF. For the CDR3, the DNA is TGTGCCAGCCGAGAACAGGTTAACACCGGGGAGCTGTTTTTT.

The genes are TRBV20-1 and TRBJ1-1; D is undetermined. CDR1 and CDR2 from the germline V gene are DFQATT and SNEGSKA (reference sequence). CDR3 length: 11 amino acids. V lost 5 bases and J lost 5, with 9 bases in between. DNA for the CDR3: TGCAGTGCTGGAGGAGCAACTGAAGCTTTCTTT. As protein: CSAGGATEAFF.

The chain is built from TRBV5-8 and TRBJ2-2; D possibly corresponds to TRBD2 (6 bases). This CDR3 is built from 17 residues. The germline V gene encodes CDR1 SGHTS and CDR2 YDEGEE. Trimming took off 0 bases at V and 0 bases at J, with 12 bases between the two ends. The CDR3 DNA is TGTGCCAGCAGCTTGGCCTTTTGGGGGGCGAACACCGGGGAGCTGTTTTTT. It encodes CASSLAFWGANTGELFF.

V and J are TRBV6-5 and TRBJ2-1; D might be TRBD2 (5 bases). Germline V gives CDR1 MNHEY, CDR2 SVGAGI. This CDR3 is 13 amino acids long. V lost 6 bases and J 10 bases, leaving 16 bases between the germline ends. The CDR3 loop is CASRSGDRREQFF. The DNA of the CDR3 is TGTGCCAGCAGGTCCGGGGATAGGCGGGAGCAGTTCTTC.

This chain links TRBV6-5 with TRBJ1-2; D might be TRBD1 (6 bases). This CDR3 is built from 12 residues. Germline CDR1 MNHEY, CDR2 SVGAGI. V was shortened by 6 bases and J by 11 bases, with 16 bases between the two germline ends. The CDR3 nucleotides read TGTGCCAGCAGCCAGGGCGGGGGCAGGTACACCTTC. Its translation is CASSQGGGRYTF.

The chain couples TRBV19 to TRBJ1-1; 7 bases agree with TRBD1. Germline CDR1 and CDR2: LNHDA and SQIVND (reference sequence). The V segment lost 5 bases and the J segment 1 base; nucleotides outside the gene matches: 4. The length of the CDR3 is 14 residues. Here the CDR3 reads CASSWRGPNTEAFF. The CDR3 DNA is TGTGCCAGTAGTTGGAGGGGGCCGAACACTGAAGCTTTCTTT. Full variable domain (rest looked up from reference TRBV19 and TRBJ1-1): DGGITQSPKYLFRKEGQNVTLSCEQNLNHDAMYWYRQDPGQGLRLIYYSQIVNDFQKGDIAEGYSVSREKKESFPLTVTSAQKNPTAFYLCASSWRGPNTEAFFGQGTRLTVV.

The chain recombines TRBV6-5 with TRBJ2-2; D perhaps matches TRBD1 (5 bases). The CDR3 is 15 amino acids. Germline CDR1 reads MNHEY; CDR2 reads SVGAGI. V was trimmed by 6 bases and J by 0 bases, leaving 11 bases between them. CDR3 nucleotides: TGTGCCAGCAGAGAGACAGCCTCGAACACCGGGGAGCTGTTTTTT. It codes for CASRETASNTGELFF.

The chain employs TRBV7-2 and TRBJ2-7; D remains unclear. V was trimmed by 5 bases and J by 4 bases, leaving 9 bases between them. In germline, CDR1 is SGHTA, CDR2 FQGNSA. This CDR3 is built from 12 residues. The CDR3 region has the DNA TGTGCCAGCAGCGCAGTTCGATACGAGCAGTACTTC. It yields the protein CASSAVRYEQYF.

The V gene is TRBV30, the J gene TRBJ1-1, with D possibly being TRBD1 (5 bases). CDR1 and CDR2 (germline): GTSNPN, SVGIG (reference sequence). V gave up 4 bases and J gave up 0 bases, with 9 bases separating them. The CDR3 has 13 amino acids. CDR3 in DNA: TGTGCCTGGAATACAGGCATGAACACTGAAGCTTTCTTT. Protein: CAWNTGMNTEAFF.

This CDR3 reads CASSIGWQFYEQYF. The CDR3 bases are TGTGCCAGTAGTATAGGGTGGCAGTTCTACGAGCAGTACTTC. The rearrangement uses TRBV19 and TRBJ2-7; the D is unclear. The length of the CDR3 is 14 residues. Germline V gene lookup returns CDR1 LNHDA and CDR2 SQIVND (reference sequence). V was trimmed by 1 base and J by 3 bases, leaving 10 bases between them.

This clone was found once. CDR3 sequence: CASSQVTGVGYAFF. DNA for the CDR3: TGTGCCAGCAGCCAAGTGACAGGGGTTGGATACGCTTTCTTT. V and J are TRBV14 and TRBJ1-1, with 8 bases identical to TRBD1. In germline, CDR1 is SGHDN, CDR2 FVKESK. With V trimmed by 1 base and J by 11 bases, 9 bases remained unmatched. The CDR3 length is 14 residues. Full variable domain (missing parts from reference TRBV14 and TRBJ1-1): EAGVTQFPSHSVIEKGQTVTLRCDPISGHDNLYWYRRVMGKEIKFLLHFVKESKQDESGMPNNRFLAERTGGTYSTLKVQPAELEDSGVYFCASSQVTGVGYAFFGQGTRLTVV.

The V and J genes are TRBV19 and TRBJ1-1; 11 bases match TRBD1. V dropped 5 bases and J dropped 1; count of bases not matched to a gene: 9. CDR1 is LNHDA and CDR2 is SQIVND in the germline V gene (reference sequence). The CDR3 extends over 17 amino acids. CDR3 nucleotides: TGTGCCAGTAGTCCTCGGACAGGGGGCGCGTGGAACACTGAAGCTTTCTTT. Residues: CASSPRTGGAWNTEAFF.

V usage is TRBV5-4 and J usage is TRBJ2-3; 7 positions match TRBD2. Germline values: CDR1 SGHNT, CDR2 YYREEE (reference sequence). Losses at the gene ends were 3 bases for V and 0 bases for J; bases not matched to a gene: 7. This CDR3 has 16 amino acids. CDR3 amino acids: CASSSGISGSTDTQYF. The CDR3 nucleotides are TGTGCCAGCAGCTCTGGTATTAGCGGGAGCACAGATACGCAGTATTTT.

The rearrangement joins TRBV5-1 to TRBJ2-7; TRBD1 matches at 8 bases. Judging by the DNA end, TRBJ2-5 fits better; the J call may be wrong. Germline CDR1 reads SGHRS; CDR2 reads YFSETQ. The CDR3 runs to 14 residues. This CDR3 is CASSERTGQETQYF. The CDR3 DNA reads as TGCGCCAGCAGCGAAAGGACAGGGCAAGAGACCCAGTACTTC.

The chain links TRBV3-1 (or the pseudogene TRBV3-2) to TRBJ2-2; D is possibly TRBD2 (6 bases). Germline CDR1 is LGHDT and CDR2 is YNNKEL (reference sequence). The V gene lost 4 bases and the J gene lost 4 bases, with 13 bases spanning the gap. This CDR3 has 15 amino acids. CDR3 loop: CASSPLASPTGELFF. For the CDR3, the DNA is TGTGCCAGCAGCCCACTAGCTTCTCCCACCGGGGAGCTGTTTTTT.

The chain has TRBV18 and TRBJ1-5; 12 nucleotides align to TRBD1. J gave up 8 bases and V 2 bases, and 4 bases lay outside the gene matches. CDR3 length equals 15 residues. Per germline, CDR1 KGHSH and CDR2 LQKENI. In DNA form, the CDR3 reads TGTGCCAGCTCACCAGGGACAGGGGGCGGAGAGCCCCAGCATTTT. Translating it yields CASSPGTGGGEPQHF.

The chain employs TRBV7-3 and TRBJ2-1; D uncertain. CDR1 is SGHTA and CDR2 is FQGTGA in the germline V gene. V lost 3 bases to trimming and J lost 7 bases, with 19 bases between them. This CDR3 is built from 16 residues. DNA for the CDR3: TGTGCCAGCAGCTTCGCCCCTCACCCCGCCCGGAATGAGCAGTTCTTC. Its translation: CASSFAPHPARNEQFF.

The genes are TRBV5-1 and TRBJ1-3; 9 nucleotides agree with TRBD1. Germline V CDR1 and CDR2: SGHRS, YFSETQ. J lost 4 bases, V lost 3 bases, and 2 bases had no gene match. The CDR3 length is 14 residues. The CDR3 loop is CASSWDRVGNTIYF. CDR3 nucleotide sequence: TGCGCCAGCAGCTGGGACAGGGTCGGAAACACCATATATTTT.